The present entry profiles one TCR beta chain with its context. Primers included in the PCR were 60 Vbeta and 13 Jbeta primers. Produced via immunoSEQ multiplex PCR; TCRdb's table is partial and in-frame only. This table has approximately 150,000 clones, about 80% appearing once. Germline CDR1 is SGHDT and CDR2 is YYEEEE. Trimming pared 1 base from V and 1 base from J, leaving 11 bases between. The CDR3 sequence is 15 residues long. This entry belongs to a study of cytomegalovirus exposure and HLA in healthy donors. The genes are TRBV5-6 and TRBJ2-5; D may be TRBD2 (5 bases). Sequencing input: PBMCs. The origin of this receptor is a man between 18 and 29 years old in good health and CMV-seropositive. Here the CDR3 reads CASSLYTGSQETQYF. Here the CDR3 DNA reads TGTGCCAGCAGCTTGTATACGGGAAGCCAAGAGACCCAGTACTTC. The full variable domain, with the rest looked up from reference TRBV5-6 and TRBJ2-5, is DAGVTQSPTHLIKTRGQQVTLRCSPKSGHDTVSWYQQALGQGPQFIFQYYEEEERQRGNFPDRFSGHQFPNYSSELNVNALLLGDSALYLCASSLYTGSQETQYFGPGTRLLVL.